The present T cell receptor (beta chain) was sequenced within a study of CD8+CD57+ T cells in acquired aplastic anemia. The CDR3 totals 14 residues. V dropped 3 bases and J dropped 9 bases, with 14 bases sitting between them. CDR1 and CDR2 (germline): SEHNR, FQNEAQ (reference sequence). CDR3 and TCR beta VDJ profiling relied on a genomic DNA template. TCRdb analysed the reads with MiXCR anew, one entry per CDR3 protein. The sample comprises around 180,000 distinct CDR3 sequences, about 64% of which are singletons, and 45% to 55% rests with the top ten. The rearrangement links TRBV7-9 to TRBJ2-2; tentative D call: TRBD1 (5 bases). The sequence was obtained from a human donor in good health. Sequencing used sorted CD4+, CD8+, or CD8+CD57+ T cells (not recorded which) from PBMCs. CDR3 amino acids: CASSFLQGGRELFF. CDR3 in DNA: TGTGCCAGCAGCTTCCTCCAGGGTGGCAGGGAGCTGTTTTTT. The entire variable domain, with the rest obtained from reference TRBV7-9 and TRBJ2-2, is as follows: DTGVSQNPRHKITKRGQNVTFRCDPISEHNRLYWYRQTLGQGPEFLTYFQNEAQLEKSRLLSDRFSAERPKGSFSTLEIQRTEQGDSAMYLCASSFLQGGRELFFGEGSRLTVL.